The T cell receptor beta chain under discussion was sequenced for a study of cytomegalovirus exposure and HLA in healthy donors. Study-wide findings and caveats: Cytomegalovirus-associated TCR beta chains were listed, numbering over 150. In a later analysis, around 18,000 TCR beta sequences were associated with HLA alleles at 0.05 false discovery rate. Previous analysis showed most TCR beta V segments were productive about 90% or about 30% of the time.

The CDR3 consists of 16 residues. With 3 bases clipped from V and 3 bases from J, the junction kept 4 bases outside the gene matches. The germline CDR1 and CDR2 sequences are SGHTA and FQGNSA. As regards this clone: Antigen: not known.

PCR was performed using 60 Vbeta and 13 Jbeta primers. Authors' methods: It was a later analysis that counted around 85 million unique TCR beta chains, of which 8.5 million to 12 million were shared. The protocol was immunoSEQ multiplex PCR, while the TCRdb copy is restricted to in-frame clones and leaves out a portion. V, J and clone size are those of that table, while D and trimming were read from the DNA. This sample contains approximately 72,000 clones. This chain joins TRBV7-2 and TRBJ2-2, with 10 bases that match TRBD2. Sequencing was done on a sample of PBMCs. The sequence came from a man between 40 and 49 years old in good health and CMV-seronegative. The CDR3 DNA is TGTGCCAGCAGCTTTCGCCTAGCGGGGGACACCGGGGAGCTGTTTTTT. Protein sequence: CASSFRLAGDTGELFF. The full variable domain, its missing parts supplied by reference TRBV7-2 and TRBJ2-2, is GAGVSQSPSNKVTEKGKDVELRCDPISGHTALYWYRQSLGQGLEFLIYFQGNSAPDKSGLPSDRFSAERTGGSVSTLTIQRTQQEDSAVYLCASSFRLAGDTGELFFGEGSRLTVL.